These 20 T cell receptor beta chains were all obtained from the same sample, sequenced in a study of tumor and adjacent non-tumor tissue in lung cancer. RNA was extracted from bulk tissue without any cell sorting. More than 3 cm separated this lung sample from the edge of the tumor. Three rounds of nested PCR, following a modified ARM-PCR protocol, produced the TCRbeta library. TCRdb reprocessed the multiplex PCR reads via MiXCR and lists one record per CDR3 protein. The data contain 35,000 to 55,000 distinct CDR3 sequences, roughly 60% of them seen just once; the ten biggest clones take up 35% to 50%. Material for sequencing was distant non-tumor lung tissue. These receptors all stem from a man in his fifties with non-small cell lung cancer.

A single count supports this clonotype. A much larger clone differs by one base, so this may be a read error. The rearrangement uses TRBV20-1 and TRBJ1-5, with D uncertain. Per the germline V gene, CDR1 is DFQATT and CDR2 is SNEGSKA (reference sequence). V was cut by 6 bases and J by 0 bases, with 9 bases left in between. The CDR3 length is 13 residues. CDR3: CSARWNSNQPQHF. The CDR3 DNA is TGCAGTGCAAGGTGGAATAGCAATCAGCCCCAGCATTTT.

There are a few counts of this clonotype. A clone one base away is much larger, so this may be a read error. The DNA of the CDR3 is TGTGCCTGGAGTATGGGGAGCAACACCATATATTTT. Its protein is CAWSMGSNTIYF. The chain carries TRBV30 and TRBJ1-3; no firm D call. The CDR3 consists of 12 residues. Looked up from germline, CDR1 is GTSNPN and CDR2 is SVGIG (reference sequence). V gave up 2 bases and J gave up 7 bases, with 9 bases separating them.

Concerning this clonotype itself: This may be a read error: a much more frequent sequence differs by one nucleotide. The chain links TRBV30 to TRBJ1-1; tentative D call: TRBD1 (5 bases). The CDR3 consists of 13 residues. Germline values: CDR1 GTSNPN, CDR2 SVGIG (reference sequence). Trimming took off 6 bases at V and 3 bases at J, with 14 bases between the two ends. The CDR3 DNA reads as TGTGCCTGCAGAGCAGGGAGGTACACTGAAGCTTTCTTT. It is translated as CACRAGRYTEAFF.

As regards this clonotype: Since a much larger clone is just one base distant, this may be a read error. V gene TRBV5-6 combines with J gene TRBJ2-3; the D is unclear. Germline-derived CDR1 and CDR2 are SGHDT and YYEEEE. The germline V and J ends were trimmed by 4 bases and 6 bases, with 6 bases remaining between them. The CDR3 consists of 11 residues. The CDR3 loop reads CASSTRDTQYF. The DNA for the CDR3 is TGTGCCAGCAGCACGCGCGATACGCAGTATTTT.

As to this clonotype: Its ends do not fully match the called genes, so a read error is possible. The genes are TRBV11-2 and TRBJ2-2, with a tentative D call TRBD1 (6 bases). The length of the CDR3 is 15 residues. Germline assignment: CDR1 SGHAT and CDR2 FQNNGV. For the CDR3, the DNA is TGTGCCAGCAGCTCACTTCAGGGGCCGCCCGGGGAGCTCTTTTTT. Translation gives CASSSLQGPPGELFF.

A note on this clonotype: A read error is possible here, since a much larger clone lies one base away. The J gene is TRBJ2-7, the V gene TRBV29-1; D is uncertain. The CDR3 is 16 amino acids. CDR1 and CDR2 (germline): SQVTM, ANQGSEA. DNA for the CDR3: TGCAGCGTTGAAGATCTAGGACGTACAGAATACCGCGAGGAGTACTTC. Translation: CSVEDLGRTEYREEYF.

This clonotype was observed a few times. This may stem from a read error, because a much larger clone lies one nucleotide away. V and J are TRBV10-2 and TRBJ2-5; 11 bases agree with TRBD2. This CDR3 has 14 residues. Germline assignment: CDR1 WSHSY and CDR2 SAAADI. CDR3 DNA sequence: TGCGCCAGCAGCACGGGACTAGCGGTGGAGATCCAGTACTTC. Protein: CASSTGLAVEIQYF.

A word on this clonotype: This sequence may be a read error, since a much larger clone differs from it by one base. The chain recombines TRBV29-1 with TRBJ2-7; D is possibly TRBD1 (6 bases). V lost 5 bases, J lost 5 bases, and 16 bases lay in between. This CDR3 spans 13 amino acids. The germline CDR1 and CDR2 sequences are SQVTM and ANQGSEA. The CDR3 region is CSVSGRGYHEQYF. Here the CDR3 DNA reads TGCAGCGTTAGTGGCAGGGGTTACCACGAGCAGTACTTC.

This clonotype has at least ten counts. The gene calls are TRBV6-5 and TRBJ1-5, with D perhaps matching TRBD1 (5 bases). The CDR3 runs to 15 residues. Germline V CDR1 and CDR2: MNHEY, SVGAGI. The V end lost 6 bases, the J end lost 0 bases, and 12 bases lay between the germline ends. CDR3 nucleotide sequence: TGTGCCAGCAGGCCGCAGGGAGGTAGCAATCAGCCCCAGCATTTT. Translation: CASRPQGGSNQPQHF.

Worth noting for this clonotype: Germline is not matched at one junction end, which may reflect a read error. The chain couples TRBV5-8 to TRBJ2-2; D perhaps matches TRBD1 (6 bases). The CDR3 totals 14 residues. CDR1 and CDR2 from the germline V gene are SGHTS and YDEGEE. The CDR3 bases are TGTGCCAGTACCGGGACACTGAACGCCGGGGAGCTGTTTTTT. Encoded protein: CASTGTLNAGELFF.

Concerning this clonotype: The junction does not match germline at one end; this may be a read error. This chain links TRBV7-6 with TRBJ1-1, with TRBD1 matching 7 bases. CDR3 length: 13 amino acids. Germline V gives CDR1 SGHVS, CDR2 FNYEAQ. The CDR3 is CASSPGQDTKAFF. CDR3 DNA: TGTGCCAGCAGCCCTGGACAGGACACTAAAGCTTTCTTT.

With respect to this clonotype: A junction boundary mismatches the germline segment, possibly from a read error. V usage is TRBV6-5 and J usage is TRBJ1-4; 7 bases match TRBD1. In germline, CDR1 is MNHEY, CDR2 SVGAGI. The CDR3 totals 15 residues. The CDR3 bases are TGTGCCAGCAGTTACTCCACAGGGGAGACTGAAAAACTCTTTTTT. Encoded protein: CASSYSTGETEKLFF.

This clonotype was counted at least ten times. J is TRBJ2-7 and V is TRBV28; 9 positions agree with TRBD1. From germline, CDR1 is MDHEN and CDR2 SYDVKM. V was clipped by 9 bases and J by 4 bases; unmatched bases: 13. The CDR3 sequence is 15 residues long. CDR3 amino acids: CASGTPGQGGYEQYF. DNA for the CDR3: TGTGCCAGTGGGACCCCGGGACAGGGTGGGTACGAGCAGTACTTC.

Note on this clonotype: A clone one base away is much larger, so this may be a read error. The V and J genes are TRBV12-3 or TRBV12-4 and TRBJ1-2, with 7 bases matching TRBD1. The CDR3 contains 13 residues. The V and J ends lost 11 bases and 3 bases, in that order; junction bases with no gene match: 9. CDR3 DNA: TGTGCCGCCAGAGACAGGGTCCACTATGGCTACACCTTC. This sequence encodes CAARDRVHYGYTF.

Note on this clonotype: This sequence may be a read error, since a much larger clone differs from it by one base. The J gene is TRBJ1-2, the V gene TRBV10-2; TRBD1 aligns across 7 bases. CDR3 length equals 15 residues. The V gene end was trimmed by 10 bases and the J gene end by 7 bases; junction bases not matched to a gene: 18. The V gene's germline CDR1 is WSHSY and CDR2 SAAADI. DNA for the CDR3: TGCGCCACCGGAACCGGGACAGTACTACCGGGTGGCTACACCTTC. Protein sequence: CATGTGTVLPGGYTF.

Remarks on this clonotype: An end of the junction differs from the germline gene, which may be a read error. This rearrangement joins TRBV11-3 to TRBJ2-3; tentative D call: TRBD2 (6 bases). Germline-derived CDR1 and CDR2 are SGHNT and YENEEA. This CDR3 has 11 residues. The CDR3 spells CASGGGDTQYF. Written as DNA, the CDR3 is TGCGCCAGCGGCGGAGGGGATACACAGTATTTT.

Of note for this clonotype: A single base separates this from a much larger clone, so it may be a read error. The chain is built from TRBV6-1 and TRBJ1-3; perhaps TRBD1 as D (5 bases). Germline lookup yields CDR1 MNHNS and CDR2 SASEGT. The CDR3 totals 14 residues. V was cut by 8 bases and J by 8 bases, with 19 bases left in between. CDR3 in amino acids: CASCQSLIGDTIYF. The CDR3 coding sequence is TGTGCCAGCTGCCAGAGCCTTATAGGGGACACCATATATTTT.

Concerning this clonotype itself: A much larger clone lies a single base off, so this may be a read error. The CDR3 loop reads CASGSGPGTGALGEQFF. Written as DNA, the CDR3 is TGCGCCAGCGGCTCAGGACCCGGGACAGGGGCCTTAGGTGAGCAGTTCTTC. The J gene is TRBJ2-1, the V gene TRBV5-1, with 10 nucleotides matching TRBD1. V shed 7 bases, J shed 9 bases, and the junction held 19 bases outside the gene matches. The CDR3 has 17 amino acids. The V gene's germline CDR1 is SGHRS and CDR2 YFSETQ.

The genes are TRBV11-2 and TRBJ2-3; D unclear. The CDR3 length is 14 residues. CDR1 is SGHAT and CDR2 is FQNNGV in the germline V gene. Trimming removed 9 bases from V and 2 bases from J, with 15 bases in between. The CDR3 nucleotides are TGTGCCAGTAACTTAGGGCACCACACAGATACGCAGTATTTT. Amino acids: CASNLGHHTDTQYF.

As concerns this clonotype: Possible read error: a much larger clone is one base away. The rearrangement joins TRBV6-5 to TRBJ2-1; weak D call: TRBD2 (6 bases). Germline V gives CDR1 MNHEY, CDR2 SVGAGI. CDR3 length: 16 amino acids. CDR3 sequence (DNA): TGTGCCAGCAGTTACTCGAGCGGTAGCGGCTACAATGAGCTGTTCTTC. Its translation: CASSYSSGSGYNELFF.